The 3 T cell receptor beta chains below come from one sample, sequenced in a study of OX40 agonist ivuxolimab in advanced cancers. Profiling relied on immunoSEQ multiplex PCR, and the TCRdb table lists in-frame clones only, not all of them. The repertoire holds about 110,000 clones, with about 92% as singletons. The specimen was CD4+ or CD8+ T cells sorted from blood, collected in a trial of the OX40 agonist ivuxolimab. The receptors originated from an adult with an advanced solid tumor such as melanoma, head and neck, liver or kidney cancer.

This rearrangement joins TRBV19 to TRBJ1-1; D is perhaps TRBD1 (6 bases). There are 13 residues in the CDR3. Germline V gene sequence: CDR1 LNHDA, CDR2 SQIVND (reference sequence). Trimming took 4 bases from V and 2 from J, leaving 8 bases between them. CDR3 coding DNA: TGTGCCAGTAGTACAGGGGTAAACACTGAAGCTTTCTTT. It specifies CASSTGVNTEAFF.

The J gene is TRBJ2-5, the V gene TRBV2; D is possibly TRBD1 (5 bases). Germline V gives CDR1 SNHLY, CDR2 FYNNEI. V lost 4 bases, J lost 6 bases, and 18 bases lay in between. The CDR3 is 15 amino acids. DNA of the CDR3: TGTGCCAGCAGTGCCGCCCCCCCCAGGGAACAGACCCAGTACTTC. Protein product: CASSAAPPREQTQYF.

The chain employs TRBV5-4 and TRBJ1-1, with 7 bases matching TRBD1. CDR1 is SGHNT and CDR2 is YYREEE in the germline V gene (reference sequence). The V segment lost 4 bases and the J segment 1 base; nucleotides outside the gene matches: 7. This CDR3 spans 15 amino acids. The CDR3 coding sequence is TGTGCCAGCAGCAAAACCTCAGGGGGGAACACTGAAGCTTTCTTT. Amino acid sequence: CASSKTSGGNTEAFF.